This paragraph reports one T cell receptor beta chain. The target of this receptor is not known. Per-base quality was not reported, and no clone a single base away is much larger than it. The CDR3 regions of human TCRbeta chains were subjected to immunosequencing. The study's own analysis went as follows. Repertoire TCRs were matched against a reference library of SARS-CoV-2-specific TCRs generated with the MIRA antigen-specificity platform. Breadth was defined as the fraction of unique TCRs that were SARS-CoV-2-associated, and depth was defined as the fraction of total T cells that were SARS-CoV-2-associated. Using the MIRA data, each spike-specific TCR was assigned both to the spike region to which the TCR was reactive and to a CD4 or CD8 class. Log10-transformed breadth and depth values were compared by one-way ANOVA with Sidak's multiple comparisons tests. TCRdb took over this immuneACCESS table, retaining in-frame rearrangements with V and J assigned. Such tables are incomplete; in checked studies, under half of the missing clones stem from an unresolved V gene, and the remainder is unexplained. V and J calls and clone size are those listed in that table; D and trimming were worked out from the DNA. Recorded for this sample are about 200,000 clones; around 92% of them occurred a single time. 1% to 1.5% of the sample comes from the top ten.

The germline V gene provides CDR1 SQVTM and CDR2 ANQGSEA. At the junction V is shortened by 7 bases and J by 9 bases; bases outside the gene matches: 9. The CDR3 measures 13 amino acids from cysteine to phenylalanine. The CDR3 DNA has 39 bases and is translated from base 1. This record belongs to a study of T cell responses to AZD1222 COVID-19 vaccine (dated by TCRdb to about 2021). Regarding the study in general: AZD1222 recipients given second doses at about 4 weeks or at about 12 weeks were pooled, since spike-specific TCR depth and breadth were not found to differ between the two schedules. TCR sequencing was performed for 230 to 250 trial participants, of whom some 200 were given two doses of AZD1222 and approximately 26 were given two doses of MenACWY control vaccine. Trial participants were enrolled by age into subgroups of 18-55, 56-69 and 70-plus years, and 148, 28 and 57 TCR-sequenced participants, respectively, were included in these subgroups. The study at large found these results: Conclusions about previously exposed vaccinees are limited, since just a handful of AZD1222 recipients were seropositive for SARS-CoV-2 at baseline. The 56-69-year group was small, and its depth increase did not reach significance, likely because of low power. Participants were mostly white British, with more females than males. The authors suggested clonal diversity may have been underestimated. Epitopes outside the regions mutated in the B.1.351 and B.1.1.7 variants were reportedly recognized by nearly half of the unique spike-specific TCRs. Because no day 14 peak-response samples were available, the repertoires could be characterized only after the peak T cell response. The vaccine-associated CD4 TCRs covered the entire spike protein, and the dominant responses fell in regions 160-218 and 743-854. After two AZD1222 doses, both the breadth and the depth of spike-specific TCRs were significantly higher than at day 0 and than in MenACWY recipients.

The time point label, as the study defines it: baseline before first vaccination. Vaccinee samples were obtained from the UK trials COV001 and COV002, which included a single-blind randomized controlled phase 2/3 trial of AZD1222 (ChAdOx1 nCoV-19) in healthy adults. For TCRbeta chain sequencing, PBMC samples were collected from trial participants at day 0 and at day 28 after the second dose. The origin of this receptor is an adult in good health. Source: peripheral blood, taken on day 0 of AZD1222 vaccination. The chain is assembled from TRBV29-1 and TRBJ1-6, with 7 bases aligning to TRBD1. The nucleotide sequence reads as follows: TGCAGCGCTGCCCAGGGGGTCGGTTCACCCCTCCACTTT. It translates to CSAAQGVGSPLHF.